This T cell receptor beta chain originates from a study of blood T cells in healthy people across ages (dated by TCRdb to between 2014 and 2017). With regard to the full study: In model experiments, template switching captured about one uniquely barcoded TCR beta cDNA molecule for every two T cells. To track age-related changes in TCR beta repertoire diversity, the study relied on deep sequencing normalized with unique cDNA molecular identifiers. Donors were grouped into four age groups: young (average about 15 years), middle-aged (over 35), aged (around 60) and long-lived (approximately 75). To avoid experimental bias, donors of different ages were spread randomly across the sequencing lanes. Two additional independent replicas of 1 million unique cDNA reads from the same blood draw were analyzed for two donors (one aged 18 to 30 and one aged 80 or older). Study-level results and caveats: A strong correlation was found between observed TCR beta diversity and the percentage of naive T cells measured by flow cytometry. Conclusive comparison of naive and antigen-experienced compartments was prevented by the profiling of bulk unsorted PBMCs. Because donor CMV infection status was unknown, age-related changes in expanded clonotypes were potentially confounded. Estimates of total diversity based on one million sequenced T cells were regarded as lower bounds and as underestimates. The long-lived group showed more naive CD4+ T cells, fewer expanded clones and increased TCR diversity than the aged group, suggesting age selection. As age increased, observed TCR beta diversity per million T cells dropped in a roughly linear way, and a significant reduction was already evident by age 40.

From the germline V gene, CDR1 is SGHRS and CDR2 is YFSETQ. After removal of 3 bases from V and 6 bases from J, the junction retains 6 bases not matched to a gene. The CDR3 holds 14 amino acids from the cysteine to the phenylalanine. The sequence is cut down to CDR3 DNA, 42 bases in frame from base 1. The donors were 40 or so Caucasian individuals from Russia, aged roughly 6 to 90 years, who were systemically healthy. Each donor gave 9 to 10 milliliters of peripheral blood, collected into EDTA-treated Vacutainer tubes. Ficoll-Paque density-gradient centrifugation was used to isolate PBMCs, with at least 6.5 million obtained per sample. Trizol reagent was used to extract total RNA from PBMCs, with at least 5.5 micrograms per sample. For every donor, flow cytometry on a PBMC aliquot measured the percentage of naive CD45RAhigh/CD27high T cells. Library preparation used 5' RACE. A second PCR of 7 to 11 cycles was performed with a sample-barcoded 5' primer and a J-beta primer mix. A template-switch 5' adaptor carrying 12 random nucleotides introduced a unique molecular identifier onto each TCR beta cDNA molecule. Each sample yielded at least 2.5 million CDR3-containing paired-end reads. All of the RNA was converted into first-strand cDNA using the Mint cDNA synthesis kit, with a TRBC-specific oligonucleotide serving as the primer. After uracil-DNA glycosylase treatment, a first 18-cycle PCR used universal primers M1SS and BC2_uni_R on all cDNA. On the study's bioinformatics: Each sample was normalized by randomly selecting 1 million high-quality reads, each carrying a distinct molecular identifier. Instead of being binned into consensus sequences, reads that shared molecular identifiers were thrown out. CDR3 identification, clonotype clustering and error correction used MiTCR with a Q25 quality threshold and the strictest error-elimination algorithm. A nonparametric unseen species model with Euler transformation was used to estimate lower-bound total TCR beta diversity. TCRdb reprocessing: public reads trimmed at Q25 with fastp, clones called with MiXCR, in-frame beta chains kept. A single entry per CDR3 protein holds the most common genes and DNA from its merged rows. Here the V and J calls rest on TCRdb's processing, not on the authors' analysis. The sample contains some 1.8 million distinct CDR3 sequences, approximately 40% of them found a single time. The ten largest clones add up to about 21% of the sample.

For this clonotype: The specificity of this receptor is unknown. The record has no base qualities; no much larger clone is one base away.

The clonotype originates from a human donor in good health. The chain employs TRBV5-1 and TRBJ2-4; 7 of the junction bases match TRBD1. Sequenced: blood. CDR3 protein: CASSSTGDGNIQYF. The nucleotide sequence reads as follows: TGCGCCAGCAGCTCCACAGGGGATGGAAACATTCAGTACTTC.